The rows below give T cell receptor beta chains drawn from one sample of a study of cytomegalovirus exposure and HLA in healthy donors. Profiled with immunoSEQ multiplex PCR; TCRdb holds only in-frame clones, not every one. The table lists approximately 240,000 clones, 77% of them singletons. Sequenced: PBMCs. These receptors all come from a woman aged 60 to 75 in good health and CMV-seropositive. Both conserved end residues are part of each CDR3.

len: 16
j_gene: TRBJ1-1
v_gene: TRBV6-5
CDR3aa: CASSYSTGEVATEAFF

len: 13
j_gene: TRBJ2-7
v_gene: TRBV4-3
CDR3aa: CASSQAERREQYF

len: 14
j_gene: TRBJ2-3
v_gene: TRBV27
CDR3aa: CASSSERPADTQYF

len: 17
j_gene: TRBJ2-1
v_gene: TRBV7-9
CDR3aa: CSSSSRRGSSSYNEQFF

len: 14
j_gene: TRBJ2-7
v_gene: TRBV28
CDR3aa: CATSLGQGRWEQYF

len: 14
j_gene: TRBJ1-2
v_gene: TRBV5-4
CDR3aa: CASSLAGQGNGYTF

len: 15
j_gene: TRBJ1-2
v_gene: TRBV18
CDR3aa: CASSTGLGSGYGYTF

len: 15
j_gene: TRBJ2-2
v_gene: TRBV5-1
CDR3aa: CASSLGGSGTGELFF

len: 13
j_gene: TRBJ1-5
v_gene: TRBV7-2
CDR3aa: CASSLEQNQPQHF

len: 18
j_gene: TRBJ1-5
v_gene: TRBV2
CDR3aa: CASSEEARGWDSNQPQHF

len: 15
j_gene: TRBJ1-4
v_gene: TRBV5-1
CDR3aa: CASSLTGDINEKLFF

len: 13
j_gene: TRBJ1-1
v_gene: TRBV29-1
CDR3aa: CSVAGQRNTEAFF

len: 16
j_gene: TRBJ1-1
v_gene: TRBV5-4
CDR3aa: CASSQTGGGLGLEAFF